The rows below give T cell receptor beta chains drawn from one sample of a study of T cell repertoires in aging, cancer and after chemotherapy. Each CDR3 protein is one row after TCRdb ran MiXCR on the multiplex PCR reads. Of around 3,200 distinct CDR3 sequences in the sample, under 25% were seen once. What was sequenced was blood. The receptors here all came from a human donor with a blood cancer. The CDR3 runs from the conserved cysteine through the conserved F or W. The D gene is left open where the match is weak. Clone size is stated in some rows and not others, as once, few, many or a class when expanded.

D: .
J: TRBJ2-7
size: .
V: TRBV12-3/TRBV12-4
DNA: TGTGCCAGCAGTTTAGTCAACGAGCAGTACTTC
CDR3: CASSLVNEQYF

D: TRBD1
J: TRBJ1-2
size: .
V: TRBV13
DNA: TGTGCCAGCAGCTTAGTTCCGGGACAGGGCTATGGCTACACCTTC
CDR3: CASSLVPGQGYGYTF

D: TRBD2
J: TRBJ2-1
size: few
V: TRBV19
DNA: TGTGCCAGTAGTAGAACAGCCGGGACTAATTACAATGAGCAGTTCTTC
CDR3: CASSRTAGTNYNEQFF

D: TRBD1
J: TRBJ2-1
size: .
V: TRBV6-1
DNA: TGTGCCAGCAGAACCGGGACAGGGAGTTTGCATGAGCAGTTCTTC
CDR3: CASRTGTGSLHEQFF

D: TRBD1
J: TRBJ2-5
size: medium-sized
V: TRBV19
DNA: TGTGCCAGTAGTATCTTTCAGGGGGCGGCGGAGACCCAGTACTTC
CDR3: CASSIFQGAAETQYF

D: TRBD1
J: TRBJ2-5
size: medium-sized
V: TRBV7-6
DNA: TGTGCCAGCAGCTCCCTAGGGGACAGGGGACAGGAGGAGACCCAGTACTTC
CDR3: CASSSLGDRGQEETQYF

D: TRBD2
J: TRBJ2-3
size: medium-sized
V: TRBV27
DNA: TGTGCCAGCGCGCGAGGAGTAGCGGGGGGTCGGACAGATACGCAGTATTTT
CDR3: CASARGVAGGRTDTQYF

D: .
J: TRBJ1-1
size: .
V: TRBV5-5
DNA: TGTGCCAGCAGCTTGGGGCCCAGAGGGGAGACTGAAGCTTTCTTT
CDR3: CASSLGPRGETEAFF

D: TRBD2
J: TRBJ2-1
size: .
V: TRBV6-2/TRBV6-3
DNA: TGTGCCAGCCGGGTGGGGAGCGGGGGCCTCCTTTTGAATGAGCAGTTCTTC
CDR3: CASRVGSGGLLLNEQFF

D: .
J: TRBJ1-4
size: medium-sized
V: TRBV18
DNA: TGTGCCAGCTCACCACCCAACAGGGATAATGAAAAACTGTTTTTT
CDR3: CASSPPNRDNEKLFF

D: TRBD1
J: TRBJ1-2
size: few
V: TRBV7-2
DNA: TGTGCCAGCAGCATGACAGGGGGGCGAGCTAACTATGGCTACACCTTC
CDR3: CASSMTGGRANYGYTF

D: TRBD1
J: TRBJ1-1
size: .
V: TRBV6-6
DNA: TGTGCCAGCAGTCAGGGGGGCGCGAACACTGAAGCTTTCTTT
CDR3: CASSQGGANTEAFF

D: .
J: TRBJ2-3
size: medium-sized
V: TRBV5-6
DNA: TGTGCCAGCAGCTTGGGGACCATGGGCACAGATACGCAGTATTTT
CDR3: CASSLGTMGTDTQYF